Given below is one T cell receptor beta chain in context. This entry belongs to a study of blood T cell repertoires in COVID-19. Profiled with immunoSEQ multiplex PCR; TCRdb holds only in-frame clones, not every one. The sample holds some 200,000 clones; approximately 82% are singletons and the top ten take about 9%. V lost 4 bases and J 6 bases, leaving 12 bases between the germline ends. CDR1 and CDR2 (germline): SNHLY, FYNNEI. The CDR3 runs 13 residues. V is TRBV2 and J is TRBJ1-1; weak D call: TRBD1 (6 bases). This sequence originates from a man aged 45-60 years with active or convalescent COVID-19. Sequencing input: peripheral blood. The CDR3 DNA is TGTGCCAGCAGTGTAGCAGGGGTCGCTGAAGCTTTCTTT. This codes for CASSVAGVAEAFF.